What follows are 21 T cell receptor beta chains derived from one specimen sequenced in a study of cytomegalovirus exposure and HLA in healthy donors. In the PCR, 60 Vbeta and 13 Jbeta primers were used. Using immunoSEQ multiplex PCR, the repertoire was profiled, and TCRdb retains in-frame clones only, with some absent. The ten most abundant clones cover approximately 2% of a sample with just over 150,000 clones. Sequenced sample: PBMCs. The receptors derive from a young man in good health and CMV-seronegative.

The J gene is TRBJ2-7, the V gene TRBV6-6, with 8 bases aligning to TRBD2. The CDR3 runs to 14 residues. Germline V lookup: CDR1 MNHNY, CDR2 SVGAGI (reference sequence). The trim removed 6 bases at V and 0 bases at J, leaving 4 bases unmatched. The CDR3 DNA sequence: TGTGCCAGCAGGGGAGCGGGAGCCTCCTACGAGCAGTACTTC. This sequence encodes CASRGAGASYEQYF.

The J gene is TRBJ2-2, the V gene TRBV6-6; perhaps TRBD2 as D (6 bases). Looked up from germline, CDR1 is MNHNY and CDR2 is SVGAGI (reference sequence). This CDR3 is 14 amino acids long. Trimming removed 10 bases from V and 0 bases from J, with 12 bases in between. Written as DNA, the CDR3 is TGTGCCACCAAACGGGACTCGAACACCGGGGAGCTGTTTTTT. Translating gives CATKRDSNTGELFF.

This chain uses TRBV28 with TRBJ2-7; a weak D match, TRBD2 (5 bases). Germline CDR1 is MDHEN and CDR2 is SYDVKM. This CDR3 contains 15 residues. V lost 6 bases, J lost 4 bases, and 19 bases lay in between. The CDR3: CASSPTSGVGYEQYF. CDR3 DNA sequence: TGTGCCAGCAGCCCCACCAGCGGAGTTGGGTACGAGCAGTACTTC.

This sequence joins TRBV7-2 and TRBJ1-1, with 9 bases aligning to TRBD1. The CDR3 has 16 amino acids. V shed 1 base, J shed 5 bases, and the junction held 8 bases outside the gene matches. The germline gives CDR1 SGHTA, CDR2 FQGNSA. CDR3: CASSLVGTGFGTEAFF. The DNA for the CDR3 is TGTGCCAGCAGCTTAGTGGGGACAGGGTTTGGAACTGAAGCTTTCTTT.

The chain joins TRBV29-1 to TRBJ1-2, with D perhaps matching TRBD1 (6 bases). The ends were cut back, 4 bases at V and 7 bases at J, with 19 bases in the middle. The CDR3 runs 14 residues. CDR1 SQVTM and CDR2 ANQGSEA come from the germline V gene. The CDR3 sequence is CSVARGGGAVGYTF. The CDR3 DNA sequence: TGCAGCGTTGCCCGGGGAGGGGGGGCGGTTGGCTACACCTTC.

The gene calls are TRBV27 and TRBJ2-1; 10 bases map to TRBD1. Germline V lookup: CDR1 MNHEY, CDR2 SMNVEV (reference sequence). The CDR3 length is 16 residues. J was trimmed by 4 bases and V by 3 bases; bases with no gene match: 6. In DNA, the CDR3 is TGTGCCAGCAGTTTCAAGGGACAGGGGTCATACAATGAGCAGTTCTTC. Its translation is CASSFKGQGSYNEQFF.

The V and J genes are TRBV5-4 and TRBJ2-7; D is undetermined. Between the trimmed V and J ends, which lost 0 bases and 6 bases, there was a span of 7 bases. Germline values: CDR1 SGHNT, CDR2 YYREEE (reference sequence). The CDR3 runs to 12 residues. In DNA, the CDR3 is TGTGCCAGCAGCTTGGCTAATGCCGAGCAGTACTTC. Amino acid sequence: CASSLANAEQYF.

The CDR3 DNA reads TGTGCCAGCAGCTTAGCGGGCACAGCCTACGAGCAGTACTTC. The encoded protein is CASSLAGTAYEQYF. V gene TRBV7-9 combines with J gene TRBJ2-7; the D is unclear. The germline gives CDR1 SEHNR, CDR2 FQNEAQ (reference sequence). The CDR3 sequence is 14 residues long. Trimming left V 0 bases short and J 2 bases short, with 8 bases between. Together with reference TRBV7-9 and TRBJ2-7, the CDR3 gives the full variable domain: DTGVSQNPRHKITKRGQNVTFRCDPISEHNRLYWYRQTLGQGPEFLTYFQNEAQLEKSRLLSDRFSAERPKGSFSTLEIQRTEQGDSAMYLCASSLAGTAYEQYFGPGTRLTVT.

The V gene is TRBV29-1, the J gene TRBJ2-7, with D unclear. CDR3 length equals 11 residues. The germline V gene encodes CDR1 SQVTM and CDR2 ANQGSEA. V was clipped by 3 bases and J by 7 bases, with 10 bases between them. The CDR3 DNA reads TGCAGCGTTGACCGGGTCGGGGAGCAGTACTTC. Protein: CSVDRVGEQYF.

The V gene is TRBV11-1, the J gene TRBJ2-1, with 9 bases matching TRBD2. The CDR3 loop spans 15 amino acids. V gave up 5 bases and J gave up 3 bases; unmatched junction bases: 5. Germline CDR1 and CDR2: SGHAT and FQDESV (reference sequence). CDR3 region: CASSRIAGVYNEQFF. CDR3 nucleotide sequence: TGTGCCAGCAGCCGCATAGCGGGAGTCTACAATGAGCAGTTCTTC. The whole variable domain, remainder taken from reference TRBV11-1 and TRBJ2-1, is EAEVAQSPRYKITEKSQAVAFWCDPISGHATLYWYRQILGQGPELLVQFQDESVVDDSQLPKDRFSAERLKGVDSTLKIQPAELGDSAMYLCASSRIAGVYNEQFFGPGTRLTVL.

The chain has TRBV5-1 and TRBJ1-2; no clear D gene. V lost 1 base, J lost 2 bases, and 9 bases lay in between. Germline V lookup: CDR1 SGHRS, CDR2 YFSETQ. The CDR3 covers 14 residues. The CDR3 DNA sequence: TGCGCCAGCAGCTTGACCGGGAGCAACTATGGCTACACCTTC. Amino acids: CASSLTGSNYGYTF. Using reference TRBV5-1 and TRBJ1-2 for the parts outside the CDR3, the full variable domain is KAGVTQTPRYLIKTRGQQVTLSCSPISGHRSVSWYQQTPGQGLQFLFEYFSETQRNKGNFPGRFSGRQFSNSRSEMNVSTLELGDSALYLCASSLTGSNYGYTFGSGTRLTVV.

This rearrangement joins TRBV15 to TRBJ2-7; D is unresolved. V was cut by 4 bases and J by 3 bases, with 13 bases left in between. Germline loops: CDR1 LNHNV, CDR2 YYDKDF (reference sequence). CDR3 length: 14 residues. Here the CDR3 DNA reads TGTGCCACCAGCAACCCCGGTGGTCTCTACGAGCAGTACTTC. It is translated as CATSNPGGLYEQYF.

The chain has TRBV6-1 and TRBJ2-1; the match to TRBD2 covers 13 bases. J was trimmed by 15 bases and V by 6 bases; bases with no gene match: 8. The CDR3 covers 13 residues. Looked up from germline, CDR1 is MNHNS and CDR2 is SASEGT. The DNA of the CDR3 is TGTGCCAGCAGCCCACCCGGACTAGCGGGAGCGTTCTTC. Residues: CASSPPGLAGAFF.

This chain joins TRBV7-9 and TRBJ2-1; possibly TRBD1 for D (5 bases). Trimming stripped 6 bases from V and 6 bases from J, with 12 bases between. The CDR3 sequence is 13 residues long. CDR1 is SEHNR, CDR2 FQNEAQ, per germline (reference sequence). For the CDR3, the DNA is TGTGCCAGCAGAGAAGGGGCGGCCAATGAGCAGTTCTTC. As protein: CASREGAANEQFF.

The rearrangement joins TRBV7-2 to TRBJ2-1; D perhaps matches TRBD2 (5 bases). Germline-derived CDR1 and CDR2 are SGHTA and FQGNSA. This CDR3 spans 17 amino acids. Deletions cut 1 base from V and 0 bases from J, with 13 bases between. CDR3 sequence: CASSLDFSGNSYNEQFF. The CDR3 coding sequence is TGTGCCAGCAGCTTAGATTTTTCGGGAAACTCCTACAATGAGCAGTTCTTC.

The chain employs TRBV7-3 and TRBJ2-7; 9 positions agree with TRBD2. This CDR3 has 15 amino acids. Trimming took 6 bases from V and 5 from J; bases not matched to a gene: 11. Germline-derived CDR1 and CDR2 are SGHTA and FQGTGA. The CDR3 DNA reads TGTGCCAGCAGTTTCTTCTTAGCGGGAGACGACGAGCAGTACTTC. Its translation is CASSFFLAGDDEQYF.

CDR3 in amino acids: CSARGAGEQFF. The CDR3 DNA reads TGCAGTGCTAGAGGGGCGGGTGAGCAGTTCTTC. The V and J genes are TRBV20-1 and TRBJ2-1; tentative D call: TRBD2 (5 bases). Trimming removed 1 base at V and 9 bases at J, with 7 bases between. The CDR3 sequence is 11 residues long. The germline gives CDR1 DFQATT, CDR2 SNEGSKA (reference sequence).

The chain recombines TRBV29-1 with TRBJ2-6; the match to TRBD1 covers 7 bases. Germline trimming cut 5 bases from V and 3 bases from J; bases unmatched to any gene: 7. This CDR3 has 15 residues. CDR1 is SQVTM and CDR2 is ANQGSEA in the germline V gene. The chain's CDR3 is CSVSGTAIGANVLTF. CDR3 bases: TGCAGCGTTTCCGGGACAGCAATTGGGGCCAACGTCCTGACTTTC.

The gene calls are TRBV6-4 and TRBJ2-1; 7 bases map to TRBD2. This CDR3 region has 14 residues. Germline assignment: CDR1 MRHNA and CDR2 SNTAGT. V was clipped by 0 bases and J by 6 bases; unmatched bases: 2. CDR3 loop: CASSDSWEGNEQFF. The CDR3, as DNA: TGTGCCAGCAGTGACTCTTGGGAGGGCAATGAGCAGTTCTTC.

In DNA form, the CDR3 reads TGTGCCAGCTCTAGATTGGGACAGGGTCACGATGAGCAGTTCTTC. As protein: CASSRLGQGHDEQFF. This sequence joins TRBV18 and TRBJ2-1; 9 nucleotides match TRBD1. Per the germline V gene, CDR1 is KGHSH and CDR2 is LQKENI. J gave up 8 bases and V 6 bases, and 11 bases lay outside the gene matches. CDR3 length: 15 amino acids.

The V call is TRBV5-6, the J call TRBJ2-7, with a possible D match to TRBD1 (5 bases). Germline V CDR1 and CDR2: SGHDT, YYEEEE. The germline V and J ends were trimmed by 4 bases and 3 bases, with 11 bases remaining between them. The CDR3 loop spans 13 amino acids. CDR3: CASSRDSFYEQYF. As DNA, the CDR3 is TGTGCCAGCAGCCGAGACAGCTTCTACGAGCAGTACTTC.